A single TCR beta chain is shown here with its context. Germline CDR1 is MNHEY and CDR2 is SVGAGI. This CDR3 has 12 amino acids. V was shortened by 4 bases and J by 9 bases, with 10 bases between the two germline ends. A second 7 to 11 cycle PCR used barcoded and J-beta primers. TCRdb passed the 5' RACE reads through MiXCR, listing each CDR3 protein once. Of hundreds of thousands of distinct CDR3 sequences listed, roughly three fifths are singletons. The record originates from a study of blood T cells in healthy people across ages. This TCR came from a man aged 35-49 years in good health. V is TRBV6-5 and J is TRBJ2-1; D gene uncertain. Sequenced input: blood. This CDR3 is CASSSGLTEQFF. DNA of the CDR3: TGTGCCAGCAGTTCAGGTCTCACTGAGCAGTTCTTC.